This entry lists 8 T cell receptor beta chains sequenced from one sample in a study of Ad26.COV2.S vaccination and SARS-CoV-2 variants. The treatment: around 19 received Ad26.COV2.S at low or high dose, single or two shots; roughly five received placebo; per-sample allocation not given. Collection of the samples took place on day 63 after the first injection of vaccine or placebo. Assay: immunoSEQ multiplex PCR; the TCRdb copy retains only in-frame clones and omits some. The top ten clones hold about 13% of a sample with 510,000 or so clones, around 85% of them seen once. The specimen was peripheral blood, collected in a trial of Ad26.COV2.S vaccine versus placebo. The source of these receptors is a person aged 18 to 65 who received the Ad26.COV2.S COVID-19 vaccine or a placebo.

The chain couples TRBV6-4 to TRBJ1-5; no definite D call. Trimming cost V 2 bases and J 3 bases, with 11 bases left between them. Germline CDR1 reads MRHNA; CDR2 reads SNTAGT. The CDR3 covers 15 residues. CDR3 region: CASSDINHLNQPQHF. CDR3 nucleotide sequence: TGTGCCAGCAGTGACATTAACCACCTCAATCAGCCCCAGCATTTT.

V usage is TRBV18 and J usage is TRBJ1-5; D gene unclear. The germline V gene encodes CDR1 KGHSH and CDR2 LQKENI. This CDR3 is 12 amino acids long. The V and J ends lost 4 bases and 4 bases respectively, with 5 bases between them. This CDR3 reads CASSLPNQPQHF. The CDR3, as DNA: TGTGCCAGCTCACTACCGAATCAGCCCCAGCATTTT.

V is TRBV9 and J is TRBJ2-1; TRBD1 agrees at 10 bases. The V gene's germline CDR1 is SGDLS and CDR2 YYNGEE. The V and J ends lost 0 bases and 7 bases, in that order; junction bases with no gene match: 7. The CDR3 has 16 amino acids. This CDR3 is CASSVDPGQGNNEQFF. CDR3 DNA sequence: TGTGCCAGCAGCGTAGACCCGGGACAGGGGAATAATGAGCAGTTCTTC.

The genes are TRBV6-5 and TRBJ1-1, with D possibly being TRBD1 (5 bases). V lost 2 bases and J 0 bases, leaving 13 bases between the germline ends. This CDR3 comprises 16 residues. CDR1 MNHEY and CDR2 SVGAGI come from the germline V gene. The chain's CDR3 is CASSYRIQVMNTEAFF. The CDR3 bases are TGTGCCAGCAGTTACCGAATACAGGTCATGAACACTGAAGCTTTCTTT.

The chain combines TRBV5-6 with TRBJ2-1; TRBD2 matches 9 bases. The CDR3 totals 14 residues. V lost 2 bases to trimming and J lost 12 bases; unmatched junction nucleotides: 9. Germline-derived CDR1 and CDR2 are SGHDT and YYEEEE. The CDR3 sequence: CASSLTSGSRGQFF. The CDR3 nucleotides are TGTGCCAGCAGCTTAACTAGCGGGTCCAGAGGGCAGTTCTTC.

The chain has TRBV4-2 and TRBJ1-2; D gene unclear. Trimming stripped 2 bases from V and 6 bases from J, with 10 bases between. The germline V gene has CDR1 LGHNA and CDR2 YNFKEQ. The CDR3 is 13 residues long. CDR3 DNA sequence: TGTGCCAGCAGCCAACTGGGGAGGGATGGCTACACCTTC. Translation gives CASSQLGRDGYTF.

As DNA, the CDR3 is TGTGCCAGCAGCTCACTACAGGTTACGATTCAGTTCTTC. Translation: CASSSLQVTIQFF. The chain employs TRBV5-5 and TRBJ2-1, with D possibly being TRBD1 (5 bases). Trimming took off 3 bases at V and 13 bases at J, with 17 bases between the two ends. CDR1 and CDR2 (germline): SGHKS, YYEKEE (reference sequence). This CDR3 spans 13 amino acids.

The V gene is TRBV7-2, the J gene TRBJ2-7, with D possibly matching TRBD2 (5 bases). The V gene lost 3 bases and the J gene lost 6 bases, with 21 bases spanning the gap. This CDR3 contains 16 residues. CDR1 is SGHTA and CDR2 is FQGNSA in the germline V gene. CDR3 sequence (DNA): TGTGCCAGCAGCTTGAGGGTCGGGCTAGGCGGTATCGAGCAGTACTTC. It encodes CASSLRVGLGGIEQYF.